The clone carrying this T cell receptor beta chain was recorded at least ten times. The source of the sample is a study of regulatory T cells in long-lasting Graves disease. For TCR beta, libraries came from iRepertoire HTBI primers and Arm-PCR of CDR3 regions. TCRdb passed the multiplex PCR reads through MiXCR, listing each CDR3 protein once. Among approximately 400,000 distinct CDR3 sequences listed, 15% were seen once. As to time point: newly diagnosed GD, antithyroid drugs for less than 3 months. PBMC RNA served as the TCR library source. The ends lost 5 bases at V and 15 bases at J; junction bases unmatched: 10. The germline CDR1 and CDR2 sequences are SGHTA and FQGNSA. CDR3 length: 12 residues. This sample was shared with a second study, whose subject was T cells in Graves' hyperthyroidism and ophthalmopathy. As that report states: In the blood, most expanded thyroid clonotypes above 0.001 appeared as well. Ophthalmopathy was distinguished from stable hyperthyroidism by 13 V-J signatures. Progression to ophthalmopathy was predicted a median of 6.5 months early.

V and J are TRBV7-2 and TRBJ2-1, with TRBD1 identical over 7 bases. Sample: peripheral blood mononuclear cells (PBMCs), taken at new diagnosis, from a patient treated with antithyroid drugs. This clonotype was obtained from a woman aged 35 to 49 with Graves disease. As DNA, the CDR3 is TGTGCCAGCAGCGATTCAGACAGGGTATGGTTCTTC. Residues: CASSDSDRVWFF.